This TCR beta chain was identified in a study of a mutant IDH1 vaccine in newly diagnosed glioma. Study in general: The earlier regimen, radiotherapy, temozolomide, or both, was most often both. Weeks 35 and 47 hosted visits V12 and V13, respectively.

The CDR3 is made up of 11 amino acids. Per germline, CDR1 MGHDK and CDR2 SYGVNS. Overall study findings and caveats: Evidence of vaccine-induced immune responses was documented in about 93% of patients.

For this clone: Its antigen is unidentified. Sequence at one end of the junction differs from germline and may be a read error.

Time point noted: week 35, safety follow-up. Every vaccination contained 300 ug of the mutant IDH1 20-mer peptide and was paired with topical imiquimod. Profiling relied on immunoSEQ multiplex PCR, and the TCRdb table lists in-frame clones only, not all of them. The sample records about 54,000 clones, roughly 84% being singletons. The sample was PBMCs, taken from a glioma patient whose treatment included an IDH1 peptide vaccine. The chain uses TRBV25-1 and TRBJ2-7; 9 bases fit TRBD1. The clonotype originates from a woman between 18 and 29 years old with glioma. Here the CDR3 DNA reads TGTGCCAGCAGTGCTACCGGGACAGGGTGGTTC. This gives the protein CASSATGTGWF.